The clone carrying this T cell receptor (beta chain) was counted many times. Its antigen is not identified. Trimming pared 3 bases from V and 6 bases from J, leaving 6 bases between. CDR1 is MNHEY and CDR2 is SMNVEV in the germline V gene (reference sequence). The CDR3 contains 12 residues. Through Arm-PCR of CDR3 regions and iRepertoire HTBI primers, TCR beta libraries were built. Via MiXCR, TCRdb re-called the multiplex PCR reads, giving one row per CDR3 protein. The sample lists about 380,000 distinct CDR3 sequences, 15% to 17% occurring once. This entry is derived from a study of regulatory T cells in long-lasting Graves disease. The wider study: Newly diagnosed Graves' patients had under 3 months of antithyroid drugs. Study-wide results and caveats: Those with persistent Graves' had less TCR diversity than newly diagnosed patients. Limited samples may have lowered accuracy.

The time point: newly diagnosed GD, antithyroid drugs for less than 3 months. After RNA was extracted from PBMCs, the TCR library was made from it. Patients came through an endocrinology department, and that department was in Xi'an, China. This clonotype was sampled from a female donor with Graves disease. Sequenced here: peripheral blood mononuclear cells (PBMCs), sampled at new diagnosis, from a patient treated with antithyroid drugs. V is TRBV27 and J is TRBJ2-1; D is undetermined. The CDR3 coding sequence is TGTGCCAGCAGTTTCGAAGGCAATGAGCAGTTCTTC. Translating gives CASSFEGNEQFF.